Below, 26 T cell receptor beta chains from the same sample are listed, as sequenced in a study of T cells in Graves' hyperthyroidism and ophthalmopathy (dated by TCRdb to about 2019). Library construction relied on multiplex PCR. The instrument was an Illumina HiSeq 2000. Amplification of TCR beta CDR3 regions was carried out from RNA transcripts. A first-round RT-PCR of the TCR CDR3 used the HTBI primer set with the Qiagen OneStep RT-PCR kit. TCRdb applied fastp at Q25 and MiXCR to the public reads, then kept only in-frame beta chains. Rows matching on CDR3 protein sequence are summarized as one entry with the most common DNA and genes. This sample gives 500,000 to 750,000 distinct CDR3 sequences in total; 13% to 15% of them show up just once. Together, the top ten hold more than 6% of the sample. The sequenced sample consisted of blood. These receptors all come from a woman aged 18-29 years with Graves' ophthalmopathy.

About this clonotype: Relative to the germline gene, one junction end is altered; a read error may explain this. The chain has TRBV13 and TRBJ2-1; tentative D call: TRBD2 (6 bases). Germline CDR1 is PRHDT and CDR2 is FYEKMQ (reference sequence). The CDR3 has 15 amino acids. The chain's CDR3 is CASSQSSEAYNKQFF. CDR3 DNA: TGTGCCAGCAGCCAGTCTAGCGAAGCCTACAATAAGCAGTTCTTC.

This sequence joins TRBV19 and TRBJ2-7; TRBD2 might be the D (5 bases). The germline CDR1 and CDR2 sequences are LNHDA and SQIVND (reference sequence). Trimming pared 3 bases from V and 3 bases from J, leaving 12 bases between. The CDR3 is made up of 14 amino acids. The CDR3, as DNA: TGTGCCAGTAGTATCGGGGTAGTCTTCTACGAGCAGTACTTC. Translating gives CASSIGVVFYEQYF.

This clonotype was seen ten or more times. This chain joins TRBV28 and TRBJ1-4; D is unresolved. The germline CDR1 and CDR2 sequences are MDHEN and SYDVKM. The V and J ends lost 7 bases and 0 bases respectively, with 9 bases between them. The length of the CDR3 is 14 residues. The CDR3 here is CASIHQATNEKLFF. The CDR3 nucleotides read TGTGCCAGCATTCACCAGGCAACTAATGAAAAACTGTTTTTT.

This clonotype was seen at least ten times. The CDR3 is CASSLDRASTDTQYF. CDR3 nucleotide sequence: TGCGCCAGCAGCTTGGACAGGGCGAGCACAGATACGCAGTATTTT. The V and J genes are TRBV5-1 and TRBJ2-3; weak D call: TRBD1 (6 bases). V was cut by 0 bases and J by 0 bases, with 8 bases left in between. The CDR3 is 15 amino acids. Germline-derived CDR1 and CDR2 are SGHRS and YFSETQ.

The V and J genes are TRBV20-1 and TRBJ1-5; D perhaps matches TRBD1 (5 bases). Between the trimmed V and J ends, which lost 3 bases and 2 bases, there was a span of 17 bases. The CDR3 has 16 amino acids. The germline V gene encodes CDR1 DFQATT and CDR2 SNEGSKA (reference sequence). The CDR3 spells CSASGLPPGGNQPQHF. The DNA for the CDR3 is TGCAGTGCTAGTGGGTTGCCCCCGGGGGGCAATCAGCCCCAGCATTTT.

This clonotype was found a few times. J is TRBJ1-1 and V is TRBV27; unclear D gene. Germline-derived CDR1 and CDR2 are MNHEY and SMNVEV (reference sequence). The CDR3 consists of 14 residues. V lost 6 bases, J lost 1 base, and 12 bases lay in between. The CDR3 loop is CASSPARGNTEAFF. CDR3 sequence (DNA): TGTGCCAGCAGCCCAGCCCGGGGGAACACTGAAGCTTTCTTT.

This clonotype was seen ten or more times. This chain uses TRBV7-3 with TRBJ1-6; tentatively, D is TRBD1 (6 bases). Germline CDR1 reads SGHTA; CDR2 reads FQGTGA. This CDR3 spans 12 amino acids. V was clipped by 5 bases and J by 10 bases, with 9 bases between them. The CDR3 nucleotides read TGTGCCAGCAGCCTGGGGGCCTCACCCCTCCACTTT. Its translation is CASSLGASPLHF.

This clonotype was seen at least ten times. The rearrangement joins TRBV29-1 to TRBJ2-7; 9 positions match TRBD1. CDR1 SQVTM and CDR2 ANQGSEA come from the germline V gene. The junction had 2 bases not matched to a gene; V was cut back by 5 bases and J by 3 bases. CDR3 length: 12 residues. Here the CDR3 DNA reads TGCAGCGTTAGACAGGGGGACTACGAGCAGTACTTC. Translation gives CSVRQGDYEQYF.

Concerning this clonotype: A clone one base away is much larger, so this may be a read error. The chain carries TRBV2 and TRBJ1-6; D is uncertain. The CDR3 consists of 15 residues. Germline CDR1 and CDR2: SNHLY and FYNNEI. The CDR3, as DNA: TGTGCCAGCAGGGCAGAGAGCTCCTATAATTCACCCCTCCCCTTT. Amino acid sequence: CASRAESSYNSPLPF.

The table lists this clonotype with many counts. V gene TRBV12-3 or TRBV12-4 combines with J gene TRBJ1-1; D perhaps matches TRBD1 (6 bases). The CDR3 is 14 amino acids. Trimming pared 3 bases from V and 3 bases from J, leaving 11 bases between. CDR3 protein: CASSLAGADTEAFF. Written as DNA, the CDR3 is TGTGCCAGCAGTTTGGCAGGGGCAGACACTGAAGCTTTCTTT.

This clonotype showed up many times. This chain joins TRBV5-6 and TRBJ2-7; 10 bases are shared with TRBD1. In germline, CDR1 is SGHDT, CDR2 YYEEEE. After removal of 0 bases from V and 0 bases from J, the junction contained 3 bases not matched to a gene. The CDR3 consists of 16 residues. CDR3 in amino acids: CASSLEWTGGSYEQYF. As DNA, the CDR3 is TGTGCCAGCAGCTTGGAGTGGACAGGGGGCTCCTACGAGCAGTACTTC.

This clonotype was observed a handful of times. The J gene is TRBJ1-6, the V gene TRBV7-2, with 9 bases identical to TRBD1. The CDR3 has 17 amino acids. Germline lookup yields CDR1 SGHTA and CDR2 FQGNSA. Germline trimming cut 3 bases from V and 7 bases from J; bases unmatched to any gene: 10. The CDR3: CASSLRGTGTGNSPLHF. For the CDR3, the DNA is TGTGCCAGCAGCTTGAGGGGGACAGGGACAGGGAATTCACCCCTCCACTTT.

The sample holds many counts of this clonotype. The chain uses TRBV13 and TRBJ2-5, with TRBD2 matching over 12 bases. The CDR3 length is 15 residues. CDR1 and CDR2 from the germline V gene are PRHDT and FYEKMQ (reference sequence). Trimming removed 5 bases from V and 5 bases from J; junction bases left unmatched: 6. In nucleotides, the CDR3 is TGTGCCAGCAGCCCTAGCGGGAGGGCGGAGGAGACCCAGTACTTC. Its protein is CASSPSGRAEETQYF.

In DNA form, the CDR3 reads TGTGCCAGTAGTATAGTGTCAAGCGGGAGGGGTGAGCAGTTCTTC. Translated: CASSIVSSGRGEQFF. The chain uses TRBV19 and TRBJ2-1; TRBD2 aligns across 10 bases. Germline V lookup: CDR1 LNHDA, CDR2 SQIVND (reference sequence). The CDR3 spans 15 residues. The J segment lost 9 bases and the V segment lost 1 base, leaving 6 bases of the junction unmatched.

This clonotype was observed a few times. The V call is TRBV30, the J call TRBJ2-2, with D perhaps matching TRBD1 (5 bases). Germline V gene data show CDR1 as GTSNPN and CDR2 as SVGIG (reference sequence). V was cut by 7 bases and J by 1 base, with 19 bases left in between. The CDR3 loop spans 16 amino acids. DNA of the CDR3: TGTGCCTATCAATCCGAGACAGCGAAGAACACCGGGGAGCTGTTTTTT. It codes for CAYQSETAKNTGELFF.

Turning to this clonotype: Its ends do not fully match the called genes, so a read error is possible. This chain connects TRBV20-1 to TRBJ2-1; 11 bases match TRBD2. The germline CDR1 and CDR2 sequences are DFQATT and SNEGSKA (reference sequence). The CDR3 sequence is 17 residues long. CDR3 loop: CSARVAGGPSSHNEQFF. The CDR3 DNA is TGCAGTGCTAGAGTAGCGGGAGGGCCGAGCTCCCACAATGAGCAGTTCTTC.

A remark on this clonotype: It may be a read error: a sequence one base away is much more abundant. The chain couples TRBV11-2 to TRBJ1-2; 8 bases fit TRBD1. CDR3 size: 12 residues. In germline, CDR1 is SGHAT, CDR2 FQNNGV. For the CDR3, the DNA is TGTGCCAGCGCGACAGGGGTGTATGGCAACACCTTC. Translation: CASATGVYGNTF.

Many counts were recorded for this clonotype. This sequence joins TRBV6-2 or TRBV6-3 and TRBJ2-7; 8 bases map to TRBD2. With V trimmed by 0 bases and J by 3 bases, 7 bases remained unmatched. This CDR3 has 16 amino acids. Looked up from germline, CDR1 is MNHEY and CDR2 is SVGEGT. The CDR3 sequence is CASSYSAGTRLYEQYF. CDR3 DNA: TGTGCCAGCAGTTACTCTGCCGGGACTAGACTCTACGAGCAGTACTTC.

V usage is TRBV28 and J usage is TRBJ1-6; 8 bases align to TRBD1. The CDR3 runs to 16 residues. The junction had 11 bases not matched to a gene; V was cut back by 5 bases and J by 8 bases. CDR1 is MDHEN, CDR2 SYDVKM, per germline. The CDR3 loop is CASSEGTGGRDSPLHF. In nucleotides, the CDR3 is TGTGCCAGCAGTGAGGGTACAGGGGGAAGGGATTCACCCCTCCACTTT. The full variable domain, with the rest looked up from reference TRBV28 and TRBJ1-6, is DVKVTQSSRYLVKRTGEKVFLECVQDMDHENMFWYRQDPGLGLRLIYFSYDVKMKEKGDIPEGYSVSREKKERFSLILESASTNQTSMYLCASSEGTGGRDSPLHFGNGTRLTVT.

This clonotype was seen many times. The V gene is TRBV5-1, the J gene TRBJ1-1; D gene unclear. The CDR3 is made up of 13 amino acids. Germline values: CDR1 SGHRS, CDR2 YFSETQ. Trimming removed 2 bases at V and 4 bases at J, with 9 bases between. This CDR3 is CASSLTLSTEAFF. Written as DNA, the CDR3 is TGCGCCAGCAGCTTAACACTGTCCACTGAAGCTTTCTTT.

This clonotype was counted many times. The J gene is TRBJ2-5, the V gene TRBV15; tentative D call: TRBD1 (5 bases). The germline V and J ends were trimmed by 1 base and 5 bases, with 11 bases remaining between them. The germline V gene has CDR1 LNHNV and CDR2 YYDKDF (reference sequence). The CDR3 runs 14 residues. CDR3 loop: CATSRGAGFETQYF. In DNA form, the CDR3 reads TGTGCCACCAGCAGAGGGGCAGGGTTTGAGACCCAGTACTTC.

The table lists this clonotype with many counts. J is TRBJ2-7 and V is TRBV27, with D hard to call. The CDR3 length is 12 residues. Germline values: CDR1 MNHEY, CDR2 SMNVEV (reference sequence). V was pared by 8 bases and J by 0 bases, with 8 bases between. Here the CDR3 reads CASGLSSYEQYF. In nucleotides, the CDR3 is TGTGCCAGCGGGCTTAGCTCCTACGAGCAGTACTTC.

This clonotype was counted at least ten times. This sequence joins TRBV7-6 and TRBJ2-7; D is possibly TRBD2 (6 bases). Trimming removed 2 bases at V and 7 bases at J, with 12 bases between. The CDR3 has 13 amino acids. CDR1 and CDR2 from the germline V gene are SGHVS and FNYEAQ. The CDR3 is CASSLSAGREQYF. In nucleotides, the CDR3 is TGTGCCAGCAGCTTAAGCGCGGGGCGAGAGCAGTACTTC.

This clonotype occurred a few times. The CDR3 reads CASSYTRFYRSSYEQYF. CDR3 nucleotides: TGTGCCAGCAGTTACACTCGCTTTTACAGGAGCTCCTACGAGCAGTACTTC. V and J are TRBV6-6 and TRBJ2-7; D may be TRBD1 (5 bases). CDR3 size: 17 residues. V lost 2 bases to trimming and J lost 0 bases, with 17 bases between them. Germline V lookup: CDR1 MNHNY, CDR2 SVGAGI (reference sequence).

The chain carries TRBV11-3 and TRBJ2-1; possibly TRBD2 for D (6 bases). Germline CDR1 and CDR2: SGHNT and YENEEA. With 3 bases removed from V and 10 bases from J, the gap between germline ends came to 13 bases. The CDR3 covers 13 residues. The CDR3 loop reads CASSFLRGFEQFF. In DNA form, the CDR3 reads TGTGCCAGCAGCTTTCTCCGGGGGTTCGAGCAGTTCTTC.

The chain employs TRBV15 and TRBJ2-7; 10 nucleotides align to TRBD1. The CDR3 runs to 14 residues. The V gene's germline CDR1 is LNHNV and CDR2 YYDKDF (reference sequence). With V trimmed by 5 bases and J by 5 bases, 6 bases remained unmatched. CDR3 sequence reads: CATSQDRGNNEQYF. The CDR3 nucleotides read TGTGCCACCAGCCAGGACAGGGGGAACAACGAGCAGTACTTC.